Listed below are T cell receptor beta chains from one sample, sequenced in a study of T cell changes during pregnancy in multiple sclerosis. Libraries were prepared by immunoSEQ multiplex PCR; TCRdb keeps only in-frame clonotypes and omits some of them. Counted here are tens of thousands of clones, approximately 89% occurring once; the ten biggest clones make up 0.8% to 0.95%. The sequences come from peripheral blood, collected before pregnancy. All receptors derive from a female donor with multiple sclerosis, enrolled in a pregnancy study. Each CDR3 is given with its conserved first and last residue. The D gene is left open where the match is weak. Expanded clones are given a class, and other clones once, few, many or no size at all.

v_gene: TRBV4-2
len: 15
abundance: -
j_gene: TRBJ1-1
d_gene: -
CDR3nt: TGTGCCAGCAGCCCTCGAGGACAGCTGAACACTGAAGCTTTCTTT
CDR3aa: CASSPRGQLNTEAFF

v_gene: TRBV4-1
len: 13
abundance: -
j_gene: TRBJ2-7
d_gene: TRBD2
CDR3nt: TGCGCCAGCAGCCAAGAAGGGACTAGCGGGGAATACTTC
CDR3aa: CASSQEGTSGEYF

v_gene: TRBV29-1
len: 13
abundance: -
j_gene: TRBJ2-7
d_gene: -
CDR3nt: TGCAGCGTTGATTCCCCCCTCTCCTACGAGCAGTACTTC
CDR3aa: CSVDSPLSYEQYF

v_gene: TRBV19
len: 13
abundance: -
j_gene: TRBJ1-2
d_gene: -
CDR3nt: TGTGCCAGTACGGGGGACCCAATCTATGGCTACACCTTC
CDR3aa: CASTGDPIYGYTF

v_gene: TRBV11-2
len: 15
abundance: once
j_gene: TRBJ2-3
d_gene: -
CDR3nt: TGTGCCAGCAGCCTCAAGGGAGATGTCACAGATACGCAGTATTTT
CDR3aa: CASSLKGDVTDTQYF

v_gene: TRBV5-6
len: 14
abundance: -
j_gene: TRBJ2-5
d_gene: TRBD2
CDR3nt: TGTGCCAGCAGCTCTAGCGGGGGGGTAGAGACCCAGTACTTC
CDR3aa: CASSSSGGVETQYF

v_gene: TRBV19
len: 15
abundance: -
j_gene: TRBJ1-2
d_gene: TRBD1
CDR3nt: TGTGCCAGCAGGGGGCCTACAGGCAGATTTAGTGGCTACACCTTC
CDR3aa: CASRGPTGRFSGYTF

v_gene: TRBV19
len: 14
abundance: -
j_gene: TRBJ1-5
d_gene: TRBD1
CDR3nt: TGTGCCAGTAGTAGGAGGGACAGAGAGCGGCCCCAGCATTTT
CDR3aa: CASSRRDRERPQHF

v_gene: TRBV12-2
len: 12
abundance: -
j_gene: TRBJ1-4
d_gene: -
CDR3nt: TGTGCAAGTCGCTTAGTGGCTGAAAAACTGTTTTTT
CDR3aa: CASRLVAEKLFF

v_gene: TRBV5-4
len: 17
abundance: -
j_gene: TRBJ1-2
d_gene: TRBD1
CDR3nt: TGTGCCAGCAGCTTGGCAGGTTCCACAGGGGAGATCTATGGCTACACCTTC
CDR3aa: CASSLAGSTGEIYGYTF

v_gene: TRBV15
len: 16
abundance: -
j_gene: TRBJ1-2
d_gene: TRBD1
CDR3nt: TGTGCCACCAGCAGAGCCCTAACAGGGGTAGACTATGGCTACACCTTC
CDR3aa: CATSRALTGVDYGYTF

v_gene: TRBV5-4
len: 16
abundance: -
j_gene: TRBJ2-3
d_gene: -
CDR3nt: TGTGCCAGCAGGTCTAGGGGGAGGGGAGTTGCAGATACGCAGTATTTT
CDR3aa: CASRSRGRGVADTQYF

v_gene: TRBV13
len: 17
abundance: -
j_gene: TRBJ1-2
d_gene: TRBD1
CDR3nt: TGTGCCAGCAGCCAACTCTGGGACAGGTCGGAGGACTATGGCTACACCTTC
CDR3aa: CASSQLWDRSEDYGYTF

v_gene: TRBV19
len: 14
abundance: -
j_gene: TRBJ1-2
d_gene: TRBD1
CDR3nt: TGTGCCAGTAGTCCCATCCAGACAGGGGATGGCTACACCTTC
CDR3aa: CASSPIQTGDGYTF

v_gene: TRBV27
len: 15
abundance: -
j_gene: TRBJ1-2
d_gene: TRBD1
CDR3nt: TGTGCCAGCACCTCCCTGGACAGGGTAAACTATGGCTACACCTTC
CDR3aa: CASTSLDRVNYGYTF

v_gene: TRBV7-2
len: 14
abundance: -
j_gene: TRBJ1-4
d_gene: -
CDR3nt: TGTGCCAGCAGCCCTGGACAGCTGAATGAAAAACTGTTTTTT
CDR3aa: CASSPGQLNEKLFF

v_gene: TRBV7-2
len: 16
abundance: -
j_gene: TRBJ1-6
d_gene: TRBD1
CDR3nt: TGTGCCAGCAGCTTAATGAGGACAGGGGCTTATTCACCCCTCCACTTT
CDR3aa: CASSLMRTGAYSPLHF

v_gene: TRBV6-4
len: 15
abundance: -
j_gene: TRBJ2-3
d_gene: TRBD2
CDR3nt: TGTGCCAGCTCCCAAGGGCGGGGGAGCACAGATACGCAGTATTTT
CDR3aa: CASSQGRGSTDTQYF

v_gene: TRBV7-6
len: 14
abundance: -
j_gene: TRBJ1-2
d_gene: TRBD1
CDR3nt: TGTGCCAGCAGCCCACGGGAGGGGGCGTGGGGCTACACCTTC
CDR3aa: CASSPREGAWGYTF

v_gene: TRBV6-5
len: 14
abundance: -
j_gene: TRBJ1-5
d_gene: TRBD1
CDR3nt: TGTGCCAGCAGGAAGGACAGGGGCAATCAGCCCCAGCATTTT
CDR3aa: CASRKDRGNQPQHF

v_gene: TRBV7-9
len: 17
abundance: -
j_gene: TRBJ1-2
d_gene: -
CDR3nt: TGTGCCAGCAGCTTAGAGGGTTTTTGGGGGGAAGGTAATGGCTACACCTTC
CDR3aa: CASSLEGFWGEGNGYTF

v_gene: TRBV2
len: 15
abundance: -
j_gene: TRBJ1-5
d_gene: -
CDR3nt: TGTGCCAGCAGTGTAGAGGGCACCTACAATCAGCCCCAGCATTTT
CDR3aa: CASSVEGTYNQPQHF

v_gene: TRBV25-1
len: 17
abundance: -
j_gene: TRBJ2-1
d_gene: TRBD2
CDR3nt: TGTGCCAGCAGTGATATGAGCGGGAGGGCCGGTTACAATGAGCAGTTCTTC
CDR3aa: CASSDMSGRAGYNEQFF

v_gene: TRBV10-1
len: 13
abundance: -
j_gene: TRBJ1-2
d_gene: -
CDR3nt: TGCGCCAGCAGTTCAAAGCCGAACTATGGCTACACCTTC
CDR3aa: CASSSKPNYGYTF

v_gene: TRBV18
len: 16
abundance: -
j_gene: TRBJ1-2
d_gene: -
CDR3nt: TGTGCCAGCTCCCAAAGGTCGACAGAAGGGAACTATGGCTACACCTTC
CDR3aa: CASSQRSTEGNYGYTF

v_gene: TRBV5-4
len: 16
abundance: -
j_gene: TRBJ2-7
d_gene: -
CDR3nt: TGTGCCAGCAGCCCCTATCTAACAGGGAACGCCTACGAGCAGTACTTC
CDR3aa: CASSPYLTGNAYEQYF

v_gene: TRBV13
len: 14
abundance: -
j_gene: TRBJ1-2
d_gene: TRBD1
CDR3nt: TGTGCCAGCAGCGCTGGGACAGCAAACTATGGCTACACCTTC
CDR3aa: CASSAGTANYGYTF

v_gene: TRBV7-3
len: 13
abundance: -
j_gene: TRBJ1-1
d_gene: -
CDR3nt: TGTGCCAGCAGCCAACGGTGGAACACTGAAGCTTTCTTT
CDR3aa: CASSQRWNTEAFF

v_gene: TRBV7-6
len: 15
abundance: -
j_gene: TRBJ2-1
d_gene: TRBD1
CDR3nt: TGTGCCAGCAGCGACAGACAGGGGGCGACCAATGAGCAGTTCTTC
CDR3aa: CASSDRQGATNEQFF

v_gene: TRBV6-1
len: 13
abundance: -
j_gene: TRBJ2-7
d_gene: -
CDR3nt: TGTGCCAGCAGGGACAGCGCAACCTACGAGCAGTACTTC
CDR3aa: CASRDSATYEQYF

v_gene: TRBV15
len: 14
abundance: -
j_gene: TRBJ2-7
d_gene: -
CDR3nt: TGTGCCACCAGACGAACAGGGAGCTCCTACGAGCAGTACTTC
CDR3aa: CATRRTGSSYEQYF

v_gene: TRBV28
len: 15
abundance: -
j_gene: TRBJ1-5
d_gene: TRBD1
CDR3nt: TGTGCCAGCAGGCCTGGGACAGGGGTCAATCAGCCCCAGCATTTT
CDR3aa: CASRPGTGVNQPQHF

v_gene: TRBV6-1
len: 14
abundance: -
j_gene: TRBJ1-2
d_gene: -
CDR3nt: TGTGCCAGCAGTGAATTAGTTCCTAACTATGGCTACACCTTC
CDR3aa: CASSELVPNYGYTF

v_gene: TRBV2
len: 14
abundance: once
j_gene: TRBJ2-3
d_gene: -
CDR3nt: TGTGCCAGCAGTACTCGAAGTAGCACAGATACGCAGTATTTT
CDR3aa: CASSTRSSTDTQYF

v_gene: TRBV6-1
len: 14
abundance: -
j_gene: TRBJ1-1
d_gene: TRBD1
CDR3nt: TGTGCCAGCCGGACAGGAGTCGTTGGCACTGAAGCTTTCTTT
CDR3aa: CASRTGVVGTEAFF

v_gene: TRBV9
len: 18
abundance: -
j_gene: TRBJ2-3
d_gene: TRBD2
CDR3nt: TGTGCCAGCAGCCCCCGAAAAGGGACTAGCGGGAGATCAGATACGCAGTATTTT
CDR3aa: CASSPRKGTSGRSDTQYF

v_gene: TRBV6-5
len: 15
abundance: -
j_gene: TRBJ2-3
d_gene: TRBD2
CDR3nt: TGTGCCAGCAGGGCTTTCGGGGGGAGCACAGATACGCAGTATTTT
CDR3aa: CASRAFGGSTDTQYF

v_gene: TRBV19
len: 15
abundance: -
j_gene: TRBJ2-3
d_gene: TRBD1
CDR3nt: TGTGCCAGTAGTATATACAGGGGGTACACAGATACGCAGTATTTT
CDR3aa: CASSIYRGYTDTQYF

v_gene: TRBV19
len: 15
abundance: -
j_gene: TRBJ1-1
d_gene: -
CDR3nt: TGTGCCAGTAGTATTTCCGGCCTCGGGGGGACTGAAGCTTTCTTT
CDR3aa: CASSISGLGGTEAFF

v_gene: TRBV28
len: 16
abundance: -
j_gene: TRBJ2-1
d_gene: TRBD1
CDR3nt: TGTGCCAGCAGTTTCCCGGGACAGGGGGGGTACAATGAGCAGTTCTTC
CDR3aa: CASSFPGQGGYNEQFF

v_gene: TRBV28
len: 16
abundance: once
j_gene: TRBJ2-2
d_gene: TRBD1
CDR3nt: TGTGCCAGCAGTCAATACAGGGGGCTTGTCACCGGGGAGCTGTTTTTT
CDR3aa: CASSQYRGLVTGELFF

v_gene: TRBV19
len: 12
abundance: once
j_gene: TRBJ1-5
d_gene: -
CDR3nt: TGTGCCAGTAGTACCGTCAATCAGCCCCAGCATTTT
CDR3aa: CASSTVNQPQHF

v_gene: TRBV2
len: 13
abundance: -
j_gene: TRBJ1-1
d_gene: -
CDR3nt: TGTGCCAGCAGTGTCCAGTTGAACACTGAAGCTTTCTTT
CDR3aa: CASSVQLNTEAFF

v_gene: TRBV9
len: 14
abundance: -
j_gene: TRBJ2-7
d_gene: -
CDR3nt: TGTGCCAGCAGCCCGGGACACTCAATTTACGAGCAGTACTTC
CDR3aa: CASSPGHSIYEQYF

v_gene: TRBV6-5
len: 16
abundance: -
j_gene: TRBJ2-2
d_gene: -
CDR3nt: TGTGCCAGCAGTTATTTAGGGGGGGCGAACACCGGGGAGCTGTTTTTT
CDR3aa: CASSYLGGANTGELFF

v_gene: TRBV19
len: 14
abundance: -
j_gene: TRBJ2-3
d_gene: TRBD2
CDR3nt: TGTGCCACCCGTCAAGGCGGGGGGAGGGATACGCAGTATTTT
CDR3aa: CATRQGGGRDTQYF

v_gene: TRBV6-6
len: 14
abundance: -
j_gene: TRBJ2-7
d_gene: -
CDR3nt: TGTGCCAGCACCCCCTACATAGAGGCCTACGAGCAGTACTTC
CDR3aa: CASTPYIEAYEQYF

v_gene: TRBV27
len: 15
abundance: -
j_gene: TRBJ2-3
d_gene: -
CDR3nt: TGTGCCAGCAGCCGCTCAGGGGTTATCGCAGATACGCAGTATTTT
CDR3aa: CASSRSGVIADTQYF

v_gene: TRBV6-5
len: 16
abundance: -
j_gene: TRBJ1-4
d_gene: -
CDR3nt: TGTGCCAGCAGTTATTGGCGTGGCGAGAGAGGTGAAAAACTGTTTTTT
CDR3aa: CASSYWRGERGEKLFF

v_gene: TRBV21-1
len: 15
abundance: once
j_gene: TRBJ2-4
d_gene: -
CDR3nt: TGTGCCAGCAGTCAGCGGGAGGGGGCCAAAAACATTCAGTACTTC
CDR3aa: CASSQREGAKNIQYF

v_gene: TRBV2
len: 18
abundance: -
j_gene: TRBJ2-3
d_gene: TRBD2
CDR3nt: TGTGCCAGCAGTGACCGCGCCCCGGGACTAGCGGGGAGAGATACGCAGTATTTT
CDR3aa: CASSDRAPGLAGRDTQYF

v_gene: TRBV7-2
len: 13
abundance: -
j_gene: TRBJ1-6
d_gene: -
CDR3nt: TGTGCCACTTCGGAGGGGCGAGGTTCACCCCTCCACTTT
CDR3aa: CATSEGRGSPLHF

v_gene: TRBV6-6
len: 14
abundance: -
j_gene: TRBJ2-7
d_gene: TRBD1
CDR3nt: TGTGCCAGCAGTCCTGACAGGGTCAAATCCGAGCAGTACTTC
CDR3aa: CASSPDRVKSEQYF

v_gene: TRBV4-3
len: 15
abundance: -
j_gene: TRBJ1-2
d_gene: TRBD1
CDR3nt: TGCGCCAGCAGCCACCCGGGCAGGGGGTTGCATGGCTACACCTTC
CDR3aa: CASSHPGRGLHGYTF

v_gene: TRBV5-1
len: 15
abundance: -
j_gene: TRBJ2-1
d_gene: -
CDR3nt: TGCGCCAGCAGCTTGGCGGGTCGGTCCTACAATGAGCAGTTCTTC
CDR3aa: CASSLAGRSYNEQFF

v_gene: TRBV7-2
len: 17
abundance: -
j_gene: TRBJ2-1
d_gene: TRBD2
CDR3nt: TGTGCCAGCAGCCGCCTGTCGGGACTAGCGGGATACAATGAGCAGTTCTTC
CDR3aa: CASSRLSGLAGYNEQFF

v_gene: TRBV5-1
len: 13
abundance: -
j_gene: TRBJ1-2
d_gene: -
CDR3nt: TGCGCCAGCAGCTTGCCAGGGCTTGATGGCTACACCTTC
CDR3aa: CASSLPGLDGYTF